These T cell receptor beta chains were read from a single sample in a study of T-cell reconstitution after alpha-beta-depleted transplantation in children. Each CDR3 protein gets one entry after TCRdb re-called the PCR reads with MiXCR. Of hundreds of thousands of distinct CDR3 sequences listed, around 12% are singletons. The starting material was PBMCs, obtained before TCRalphabeta/CD19-depleted stem cell transplant. The receptor set was obtained from a girl aged 2-10 years with congenital amegakaryocytic thrombocytopenia, due to receive a stem cell transplant. The CDR3 runs from the conserved cysteine through the conserved F or W. The order of the fields is J gene, V gene, D gene, clone size, CDR3 DNA, CDR3 protein. The D gene is left open where the match is weak. Size values are once, few and many counts, or a class for expanded clones, and some rows have none.

j_gene: TRBJ2-1
v_gene: TRBV15
d_gene: TRBD2
abundance: -
CDR3nt: TGTGCCACCAGCCCCCGATTAGCGGGCGTGGGTTACAATGAGCAGTTCTTC
CDR3aa: CATSPRLAGVGYNEQFF

j_gene: TRBJ2-7
v_gene: TRBV29-1
d_gene: -
abundance: many
CDR3nt: TGCAGCGTTCTGGCAGGGCGCACCTACGAGCAGTACTTC
CDR3aa: CSVLAGRTYEQYF

j_gene: TRBJ2-5
v_gene: TRBV12-3/TRBV12-4
d_gene: -
abundance: -
CDR3nt: TGTGCCAGCAGTTTGGATGGGGGGACCCAGTACTTC
CDR3aa: CASSLDGGTQYF

j_gene: TRBJ2-1
v_gene: TRBV5-1
d_gene: -
abundance: -
CDR3nt: TGCGCCAGCAGCTTGGATACTGCGAATGAGCAGTTCTTC
CDR3aa: CASSLDTANEQFF

j_gene: TRBJ2-2
v_gene: TRBV10-2
d_gene: -
abundance: -
CDR3nt: TGCGCCAGCAGTCAGTTTACCACCGGGGAGCTGTTTTTT
CDR3aa: CASSQFTTGELFF

j_gene: TRBJ2-3
v_gene: TRBV18
d_gene: TRBD2
abundance: many
CDR3nt: TGTGCCAGCTCACCAGGTCGACTAGCGGGAGGATTCACAGATACGCAGTATTTT
CDR3aa: CASSPGRLAGGFTDTQYF

j_gene: TRBJ2-5
v_gene: TRBV5-1
d_gene: TRBD1
abundance: many
CDR3nt: TGCGCCAGCAGCTCCGGATATCAAGACAGGGTGGAGACCCAGTACTTC
CDR3aa: CASSSGYQDRVETQYF

j_gene: TRBJ2-3
v_gene: TRBV6-5
d_gene: TRBD2
abundance: many
CDR3nt: TGTGCCAGCAGCTGGACCGGGACTAGCGGGAGGGCCGAAGATACGCAGTATTTT
CDR3aa: CASSWTGTSGRAEDTQYF

j_gene: TRBJ1-4
v_gene: TRBV4-2
d_gene: TRBD1
abundance: -
CDR3nt: TGTGCCAGCAGCCAAGAGGGGACAGGGGGCCCATTGGGTGAAAAACTGTTTTTT
CDR3aa: CASSQEGTGGPLGEKLFF

j_gene: TRBJ2-2
v_gene: TRBV20-1
d_gene: TRBD1
abundance: many
CDR3nt: TGCAGTGCTTTTAGACAGGGGAACACCGGGGAGCTGTTTTTT
CDR3aa: CSAFRQGNTGELFF

j_gene: TRBJ1-1
v_gene: TRBV10-3
d_gene: -
abundance: many
CDR3nt: TGTGCCATCAGTGAAGGGACAACGAACACTGAAGCTTTCTTT
CDR3aa: CAISEGTTNTEAFF